This T cell receptor beta chain was captured in a study of CD8 T cells in ankylosing spondylitis. General study points: One TCR beta motif, made up of several highly homologous variants, appeared characteristic of ankylosing spondylitis blood. Disease-linked clones displayed a CD8+ phenotype and appeared relatively rarely in peripheral blood. Significant enrichment of disease-linked clones was reportedly seen in matched ankylosing spondylitis synovial fluid.

Quantitative 5'-RACE with molecular barcodes produced the TCR beta libraries. MiXCR, applied by TCRdb to the 5' RACE reads, yields one record per CDR3 protein. The table records around 390,000 distinct CDR3 sequences, more than 20% of them present only once. Germline V gene lookup returns CDR1 MNHNS and CDR2 SASEGT. J gave up 0 bases and V 6 bases, and 7 bases lay outside the gene matches. The CDR3 is 16 residues long. With regard to this clonotype: What it binds is not known.

The sample consisted of blood, either unsorted or a sorted T cell fraction (not recorded which). The genes are TRBV6-1 and TRBJ2-3; 9 bases are shared with TRBD2. The source is a male donor with ankylosing spondylitis. DNA for the CDR3: TGTGCCAGCAGCAGGGCTAGCGGGACTAGCACAGATACGCAGTATTTT. This encodes CASSRASGTSTDTQYF.